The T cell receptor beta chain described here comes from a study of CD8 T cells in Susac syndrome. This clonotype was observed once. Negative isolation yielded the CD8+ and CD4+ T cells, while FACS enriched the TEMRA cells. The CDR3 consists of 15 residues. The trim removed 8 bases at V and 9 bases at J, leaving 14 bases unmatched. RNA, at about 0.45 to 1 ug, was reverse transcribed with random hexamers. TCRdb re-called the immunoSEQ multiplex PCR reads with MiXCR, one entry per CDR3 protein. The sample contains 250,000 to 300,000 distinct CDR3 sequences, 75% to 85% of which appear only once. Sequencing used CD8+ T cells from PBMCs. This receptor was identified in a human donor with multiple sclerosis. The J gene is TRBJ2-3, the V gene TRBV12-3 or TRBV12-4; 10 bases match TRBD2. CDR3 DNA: TGTGCCAGCCAGCCATGGCTAGCGGGAGAGGTAACGCAGTATTTT. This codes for CASQPWLAGEVTQYF.